This record covers a single T cell receptor (beta chain). The antigen remains undetermined. The assay was immunoSEQ multiplex PCR, and TCRdb's table has in-frame clones only and misses some. The sample holds about 820,000 clones, almost 95% seen once. CD8 cells classed as naive were CD45RO-negative and positively selected for CCR7, excluding terminally differentiated effector memory CD45RA+ cells. Those who donated, Caucasian adults without exception, all lived in Nashville, Tennessee. The sample comes from a study of shared clonotypes between healthy human individuals. General observations from the study: Blood alone was sampled, and tissue repertoires likely differ. Generally, naive subsets came out with larger estimated richness than memory subsets.

Germline CDR1 reads MNHEY; CDR2 reads SMNVEV (reference sequence). V was clipped by 5 bases and J by 8 bases, with 16 bases between them. The CDR3 extends over 14 amino acids. The sequencing sample was made of naive CD8+ T cells sorted from blood. V usage is TRBV27 and J usage is TRBJ2-1; tentatively, D is TRBD2 (5 bases). The receptor was isolated from a man aged 25 to 40 in good health. The DNA of the CDR3 is TGTGCCAGCAGTAACCAGGAGGCCCTCCATGAGCAGTTCTTC. This codes for CASSNQEALHEQFF.